This is a list of T cell receptor beta chains from one sample in a study of T-cell reconstitution after alpha-beta-depleted transplantation in children. Via MiXCR, TCRdb re-called the PCR reads, giving one row per CDR3 protein. Found here are roughly 120,000 distinct CDR3 sequences, 10% of them singletons; the top ten hold less than 40%. The sequencing used PBMCs, collected before TCRalphabeta/CD19-depleted stem cell transplant. These receptors came from a boy aged 2-15 years with acute lymphoblastic leukemia, due to receive a stem cell transplant. The CDR3 runs from the conserved cysteine through the conserved F or W. Fields, in order: V gene, clone size, D gene, J gene, CDR3 DNA, CDR3 protein. The D gene is left open where the match is weak. Expanded clones get a size class; other rows say once, few or many, or leave the size out.

>TRBV7-2|.|.|TRBJ2-6
TGTGCCAGCGGCTTCGGGCTCCTCTCTGGGGCCAACGTCCTGACTTTC
CASGFGLLSGANVLTF
>TRBV5-1|.|TRBD2|TRBJ2-7
TGCGCCAGCCCCTTGGCTAAATGGGGACTAGCGACATACGAGCAGTACTTC
CASPLAKWGLATYEQYF
>TRBV14|many|.|TRBJ2-7
TGTGCCAGCAGCCGCCGGGACATTTCCTCCTACGAGCAGTACTTC
CASSRRDISSYEQYF
>TRBV10-3|many|TRBD2|TRBJ2-3
TGTGCCATCAGTGGGGGACTAGCCTTCGCAGATACGCAGTATTTT
CAISGGLAFADTQYF
>TRBV6-5|many|.|TRBJ2-1
TGTGCCAGCAGTTACTCTGACGGGCGGAGCTCCTACAATGAGCAGTTCTTC
CASSYSDGRSSYNEQFF
>TRBV5-6|many|TRBD1|TRBJ2-3
TGTGCCAGCAGCTTGGCTGACAGGGTGACAGATACGCAGTATTTT
CASSLADRVTDTQYF
>TRBV20-1|.|.|TRBJ2-7
TGCAGTGCTAGACTTCGGACCGTTTCCTACGAGCAGTACTTC
CSARLRTVSYEQYF
>TRBV6-1|.|TRBD1|TRBJ1-3
TGTGCCAGTGGTTGGTCCAGGGGGCCCTCTGGAAACACCATATATTTT
CASGWSRGPSGNTIYF
>TRBV28|.|.|TRBJ1-2
TGTGCCAGCAGCCCGGGGCCGGGCAGGGCAAAGACCAACTATGGCTACACCTTC
CASSPGPGRAKTNYGYTF
>TRBV2|few|.|TRBJ1-4
TGTGCCAGCAGTCGAGAGGGGAACCCAAATGAAAAACTGTTTTTT
CASSREGNPNEKLFF
>TRBV9|many|.|TRBJ1-1
TGTGCCAGCAGCGTAGAGGTGAACACTGAAGCTTTCTTT
CASSVEVNTEAFF
>TRBV5-1|few|.|TRBJ1-2
TGCGCCAGCAGCTTGGCGGGCAGTAAGGGTCATGGCTACACCTTC
CASSLAGSKGHGYTF
>TRBV30|.|.|TRBJ1-1
TGTGCCTGGAGTGAATTCATAGTAGACACTGAAGCTTTCTTT
CAWSEFIVDTEAFF